This T cell receptor beta chain was recorded in a study of T cell responses to AZD1222 COVID-19 vaccine. Points from the study as a whole: Among spike-specific TCRs, nearly half reportedly target unmutated variant regions. White British donors predominated, females outnumbered males, and clonal diversity was possibly underestimated. CD4 TCRs linked to vaccination spanned spike, dominating at 160-218 and 743-854.

CDR3 length: 13 residues. Trimming removed 5 bases from V and 7 bases from J; junction bases left unmatched: 6. This clone was seen more than once but under ten times. Its antigen is unknown. Method: immunoSEQ multiplex PCR; TCRdb's copy keeps in-frame clones and lacks some. Of over 100,000 clones in the sample, 70% to 90% were seen once. This specimen consisted of peripheral blood, obtained 28 days after the second AZD1222 dose. This clonotype was obtained from an adult who received the AZD1222 COVID-19 vaccine. J is TRBJ1-1 and V is TRBV12-3 or TRBV12-4; 8 bases align to TRBD1. CDR3 amino acids: CASSLAGTGEAFF. The CDR3 nucleotides are TGTGCCAGCAGTCTCGCGGGGACAGGTGAAGCTTTCTTT.